This TCR beta chain was recovered during a study of cytomegalovirus exposure and HLA in healthy donors. About the research overall: Findings of an earlier analysis included 117 million unique TCR beta sequences from some 180 million T cells.

Germline assignment: CDR1 MNHEY and CDR2 SVGAGI. V lost 6 bases, J lost 4 bases, and 5 bases stayed unmatched. The CDR3 has 14 amino acids. Study findings and constraints: Reports indicate that TCR beta sequences accurately predicted the HLA-A and HLA-B alleles of most subjects. Under in vitro conditions, three CMV-associated chains were confirmed as specific for CMV antigens.

Of note for this clone: Its antigen is not identified.

This PCR relied on a set of 60 Vbeta primers and 13 Jbeta primers. The assay was immunoSEQ multiplex PCR, and TCRdb's table has in-frame clones only and misses some. Of 95,000 to 150,000 clones listed, approximately 65% are singletons. The TCR comes from a man younger than 35 in good health and CMV-seronegative. The sequencing input was PBMCs. The genes are TRBV6-5 and TRBJ1-5, with 8 bases identical to TRBD1. CDR3: CASSLDRVNQPQHF. In DNA form, the CDR3 reads TGTGCCAGCAGCCTGGACAGGGTTAATCAGCCCCAGCATTTT.